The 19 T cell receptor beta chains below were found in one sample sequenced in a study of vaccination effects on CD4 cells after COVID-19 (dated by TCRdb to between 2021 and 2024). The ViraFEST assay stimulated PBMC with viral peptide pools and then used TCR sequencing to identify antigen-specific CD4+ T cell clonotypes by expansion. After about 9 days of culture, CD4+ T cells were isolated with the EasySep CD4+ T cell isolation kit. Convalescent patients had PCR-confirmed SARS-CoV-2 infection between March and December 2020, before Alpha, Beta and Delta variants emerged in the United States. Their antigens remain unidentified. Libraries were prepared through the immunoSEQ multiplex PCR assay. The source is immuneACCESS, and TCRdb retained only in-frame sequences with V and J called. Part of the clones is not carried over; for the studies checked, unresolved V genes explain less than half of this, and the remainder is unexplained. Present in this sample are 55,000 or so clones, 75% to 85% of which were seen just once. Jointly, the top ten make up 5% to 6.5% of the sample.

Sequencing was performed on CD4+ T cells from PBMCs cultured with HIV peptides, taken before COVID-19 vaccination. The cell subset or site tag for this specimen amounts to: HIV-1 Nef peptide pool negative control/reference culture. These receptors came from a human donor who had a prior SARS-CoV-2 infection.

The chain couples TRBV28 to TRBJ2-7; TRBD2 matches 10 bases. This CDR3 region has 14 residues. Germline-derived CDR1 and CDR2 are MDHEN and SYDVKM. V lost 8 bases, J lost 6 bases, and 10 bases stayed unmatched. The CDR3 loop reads CASLVLAGESEQYF. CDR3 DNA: TGTGCCAGCCTCGTCCTAGCGGGAGAGTCCGAGCAGTACTTC.

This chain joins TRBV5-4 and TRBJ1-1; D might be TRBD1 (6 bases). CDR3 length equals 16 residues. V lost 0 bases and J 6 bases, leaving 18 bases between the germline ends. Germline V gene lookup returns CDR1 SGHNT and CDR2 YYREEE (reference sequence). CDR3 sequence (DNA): TGTGCCAGCAGCTTGGCAAAACAGGGTATGATGGCTGAAGCTTTCTTT. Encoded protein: CASSLAKQGMMAEAFF.

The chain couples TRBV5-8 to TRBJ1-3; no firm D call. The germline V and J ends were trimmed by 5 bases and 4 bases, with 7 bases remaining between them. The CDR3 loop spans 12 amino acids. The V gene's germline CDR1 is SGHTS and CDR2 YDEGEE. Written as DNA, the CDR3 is TGTGCCAGCAGGAACCTCGGAAACACCATATATTTT. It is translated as CASRNLGNTIYF. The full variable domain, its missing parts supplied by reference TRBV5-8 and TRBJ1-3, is EAGVTQSPTHLIKTRGQQATLRCSPISGHTSVYWYQQALGLGLQFLLWYDEGEERNRGNFPPRFSGRQFPNYSSELNVNALELEDSALYLCASRNLGNTIYFGEGSWLTVV.

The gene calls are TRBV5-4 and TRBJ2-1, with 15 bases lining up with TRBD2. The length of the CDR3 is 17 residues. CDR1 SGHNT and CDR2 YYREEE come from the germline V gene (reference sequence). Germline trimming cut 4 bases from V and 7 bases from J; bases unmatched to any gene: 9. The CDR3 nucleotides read TGTGCCAGCAGCCTGGGACTAGCGGGAGGCAGCGGGAATGAGCAGTTCTTC. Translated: CASSLGLAGGSGNEQFF. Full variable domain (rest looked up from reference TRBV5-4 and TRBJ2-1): ETGVTQSPTHLIKTRGQQVTLRCSSQSGHNTVSWYQQALGQGPQFIFQYYREEENGRGNFPPRFSGLQFPNYSSELNVNALELDDSALYLCASSLGLAGGSGNEQFFGPGTRLTVL.

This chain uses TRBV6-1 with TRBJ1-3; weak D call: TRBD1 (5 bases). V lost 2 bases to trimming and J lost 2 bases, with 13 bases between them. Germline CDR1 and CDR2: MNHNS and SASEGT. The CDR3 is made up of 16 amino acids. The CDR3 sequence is CASSELPTEPGNTIYF. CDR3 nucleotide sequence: TGTGCCAGCAGTGAACTCCCGACAGAACCTGGAAACACCATATATTTT.

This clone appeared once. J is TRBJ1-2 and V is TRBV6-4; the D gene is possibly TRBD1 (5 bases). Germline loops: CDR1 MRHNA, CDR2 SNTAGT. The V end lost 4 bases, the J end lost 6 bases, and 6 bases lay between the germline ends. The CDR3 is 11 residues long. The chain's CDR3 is CASSAGDGYTF. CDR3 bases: TGTGCCAGCAGTGCGGGGGATGGCTACACCTTC.

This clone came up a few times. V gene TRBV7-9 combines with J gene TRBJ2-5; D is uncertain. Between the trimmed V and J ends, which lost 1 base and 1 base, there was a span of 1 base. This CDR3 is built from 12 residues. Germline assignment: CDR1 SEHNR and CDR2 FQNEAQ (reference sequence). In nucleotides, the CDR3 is TGTGCCAGCAGCTTAGTCCAAGAGACCCAGTACTTC. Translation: CASSLVQETQYF.

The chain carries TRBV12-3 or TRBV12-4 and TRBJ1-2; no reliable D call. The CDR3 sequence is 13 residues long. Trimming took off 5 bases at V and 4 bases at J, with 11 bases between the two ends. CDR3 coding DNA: TGTGCCAGCAGTCGAGGACCGATCTATGGCTACACCTTC. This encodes CASSRGPIYGYTF.

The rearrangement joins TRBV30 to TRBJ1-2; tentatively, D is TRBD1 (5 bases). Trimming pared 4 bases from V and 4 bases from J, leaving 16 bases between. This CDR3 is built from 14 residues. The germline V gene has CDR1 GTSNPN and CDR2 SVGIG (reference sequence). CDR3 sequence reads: CAWTLGGVPYGYTF. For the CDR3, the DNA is TGTGCCTGGACCCTCGGGGGGGTTCCCTATGGCTACACCTTC. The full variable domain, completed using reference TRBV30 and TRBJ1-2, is SQTIHQWPATLVQPVGSPLSLECTVEGTSNPNLYWYRQAAGRGLQLLFYSVGIGQISSEVPQNLSASRPQDRQFILSSKKLLLSDSGFYLCAWTLGGVPYGYTFGSGTRLTVV.

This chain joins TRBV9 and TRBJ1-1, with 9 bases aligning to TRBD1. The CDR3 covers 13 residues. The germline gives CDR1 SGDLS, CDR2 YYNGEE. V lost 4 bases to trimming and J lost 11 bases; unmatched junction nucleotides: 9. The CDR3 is CASSPGQGQLAFF. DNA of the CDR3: TGTGCCAGCAGCCCGGGACAGGGTCAATTGGCTTTCTTT.

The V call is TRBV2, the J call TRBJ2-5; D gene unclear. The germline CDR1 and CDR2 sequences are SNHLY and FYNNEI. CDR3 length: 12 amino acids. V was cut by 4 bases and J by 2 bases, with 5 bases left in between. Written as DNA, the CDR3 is TGTGCCAGCAGTGCGACTCAAGAGACCCAGTACTTC. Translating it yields CASSATQETQYF.

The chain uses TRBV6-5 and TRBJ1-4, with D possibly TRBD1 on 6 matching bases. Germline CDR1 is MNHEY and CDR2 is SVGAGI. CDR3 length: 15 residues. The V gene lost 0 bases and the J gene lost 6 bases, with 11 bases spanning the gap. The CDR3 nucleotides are TGTGCCAGCAGTTACTCGGGGGCAGAACATGAAAAACTGTTTTTT. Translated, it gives CASSYSGAEHEKLFF.

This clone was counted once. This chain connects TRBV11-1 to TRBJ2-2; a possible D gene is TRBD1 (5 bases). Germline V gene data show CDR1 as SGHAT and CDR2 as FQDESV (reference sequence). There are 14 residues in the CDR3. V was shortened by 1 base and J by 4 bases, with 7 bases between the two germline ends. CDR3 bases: TGTGCCAGCAGCTTAGGACAGTTCACCGGGGAGCTGTTTTTT. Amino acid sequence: CASSLGQFTGELFF.

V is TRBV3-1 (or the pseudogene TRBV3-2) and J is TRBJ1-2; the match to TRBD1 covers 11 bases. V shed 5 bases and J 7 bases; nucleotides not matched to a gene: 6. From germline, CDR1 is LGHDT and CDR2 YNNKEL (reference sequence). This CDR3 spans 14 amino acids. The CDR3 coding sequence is TGTGCCAGCAGCTCCGCAGGACAGGGGGCTGGCTACACCTTC. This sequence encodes CASSSAGQGAGYTF.

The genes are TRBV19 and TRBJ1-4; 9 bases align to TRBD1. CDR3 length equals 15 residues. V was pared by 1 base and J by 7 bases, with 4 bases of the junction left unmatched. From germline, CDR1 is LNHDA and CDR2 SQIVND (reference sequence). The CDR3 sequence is CASSIGTGGSEKLFF. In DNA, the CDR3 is TGTGCCAGTAGTATAGGCACAGGGGGCAGTGAAAAACTGTTTTTT.

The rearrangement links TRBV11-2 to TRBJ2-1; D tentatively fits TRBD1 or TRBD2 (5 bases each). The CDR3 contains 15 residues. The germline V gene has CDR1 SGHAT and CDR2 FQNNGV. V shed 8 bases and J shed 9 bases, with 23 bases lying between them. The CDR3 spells CASATRDLSIGEQFF. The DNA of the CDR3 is TGTGCCAGCGCAACCCGGGACCTCTCCATTGGTGAGCAGTTCTTC.

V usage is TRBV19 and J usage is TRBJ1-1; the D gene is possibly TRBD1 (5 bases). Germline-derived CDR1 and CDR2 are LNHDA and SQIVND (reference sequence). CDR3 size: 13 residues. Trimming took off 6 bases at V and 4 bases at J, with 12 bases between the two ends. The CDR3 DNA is TGTGCCAGTAGCAGGGATTTGGGCACTGAAGCTTTCTTT. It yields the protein CASSRDLGTEAFF.

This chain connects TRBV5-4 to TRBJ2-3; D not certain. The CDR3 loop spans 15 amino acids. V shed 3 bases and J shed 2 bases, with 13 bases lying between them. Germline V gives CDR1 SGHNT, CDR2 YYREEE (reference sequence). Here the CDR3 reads CASSSTRIPTDTQYF. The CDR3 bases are TGTGCCAGCAGCTCGACACGTATTCCCACAGATACGCAGTATTTT.

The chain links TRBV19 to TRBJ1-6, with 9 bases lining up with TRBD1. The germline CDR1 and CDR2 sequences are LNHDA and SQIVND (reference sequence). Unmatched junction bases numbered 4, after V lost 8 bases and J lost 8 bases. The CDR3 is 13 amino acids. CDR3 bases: TGTGCCAGTCGTTGGACAGGGGATTCACCCCTCCACTTT. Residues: CASRWTGDSPLHF.